This is a list of T cell receptor beta chains from one sample in a study of blood T cell repertoires in COVID-19. Assay used: immunoSEQ multiplex PCR; TCRdb lists only in-frame clones, some missing. The sample comprises about 230,000 clones, 86% of which are singletons, and under 14% rests with the top ten. Material for sequencing was peripheral blood. The origin of the receptors is a man between 45 and 60 years old with COVID-19, enrolled during active disease. The CDR3 runs from the conserved cysteine through the conserved F or W. The order of the fields is V gene, J gene, CDR3 protein.

TRBV5-1	TRBJ2-7	CASSWGLRGGEPNEQYF
TRBV24-1	TRBJ1-5	CATSDPRTGNNQPQHF
TRBV29-1	TRBJ2-1	CSVGQGVYEQFF
TRBV15	TRBJ1-6	CATSRKTGTGSSPLHF
TRBV6-4	TRBJ2-1	CASSPGTSYEQFF
TRBV9	TRBJ1-1	CASSAKSSGTEAFF
TRBV27	TRBJ2-3	CASSGYSGRAGDTQYF
TRBV5-6	TRBJ2-1	CASSLKPRLSYNEQFF
TRBV15	TRBJ2-7	CATSRALTSGRSGVYEQYF
TRBV6-5	TRBJ2-6	CASSSGANVLTF
TRBV11-1	TRBJ2-4	CASSLDLAKNIQYF
TRBV2	TRBJ2-5	CASSVSQVGTQYF
TRBV18	TRBJ2-1	CASSPGNYNEQFF
TRBV7-2	TRBJ1-2	CASSPGGVLYGYTF
TRBV30	TRBJ1-4	CAWLKGQGGEKLFF
TRBV3-1/TRBV3-2	TRBJ2-7	CASSQSREQYF
TRBV6-2/TRBV6-3	TRBJ2-7	CASSYRYEQYF
TRBV19	TRBJ2-7	CASSIVAGEFYEQYF
TRBV5-8	TRBJ1-5	CASSGRTGGQPQHF
TRBV10-3	TRBJ2-1	CAISARGQGGNEQFF
TRBV24-1	TRBJ2-7	CATLANGSYEQYF
TRBV29-1	TRBJ2-1	CSARQDLNEQFF
TRBV7-9	TRBJ2-3	CASSSRTGASTDTQYF
TRBV6-4	TRBJ2-1	CASSTFGAGSNEQFF
TRBV5-1	TRBJ2-2	CASSLAQTGELFF
TRBV19	TRBJ1-1	CASSITVQTEAFF
TRBV3-1/TRBV3-2	TRBJ2-3	CASSQQGLAGAASTDTQYF
TRBV27	TRBJ1-1	CASSPMRGIMNTEAFF
TRBV29-1	TRBJ2-5	CSVELAGVGGETQYF
TRBV7-9	TRBJ2-1	CASSLPGASGSHPRDEQFF
TRBV11-2	TRBJ2-1	CASSLAGYNEQFF
TRBV7-8	TRBJ2-7	CASSLGFSWDRAYEQYF
TRBV19	TRBJ2-5	CASSIGLLAAPGETQYF
TRBV19	TRBJ1-1	CASSIVGGNIPEAFF
TRBV27	TRBJ2-7	CASRTGLLYEQYF
TRBV3-1/TRBV3-2	TRBJ1-1	CASSHSGIRFEAFF
TRBV9	TRBJ2-5	CASSVGLAGFEGTQYF
TRBV5-4	TRBJ1-1	CASSSPGQGNTEAFF
TRBV18	TRBJ2-2	CASSPQGDVTGELFF
TRBV4-3	TRBJ2-2	CASRGQDTGELFF
TRBV12-3/TRBV12-4	TRBJ1-1	CASSFSGNTEAFF
TRBV28	TRBJ1-5	CASSLGGDQPQHF
TRBV5-1	TRBJ2-1	CARRQGPYNEQFF